One sample yielded the 18 T cell receptor beta chains listed below, sequenced in a study of T cell repertoires in ileal Crohn's disease. The protocol was immunoSEQ multiplex PCR, while the TCRdb copy is restricted to in-frame clones and leaves out a portion. The repertoire holds roughly 13,000 clones, roughly 85% seen once, with roughly 3.6% in the top ten. The sequencing sample was made of ileal tissue. The receptors were sampled from an adult with Crohn's disease.

The chain joins TRBV6-5 to TRBJ1-2; a possible D gene is TRBD1 (6 bases). The V gene lost 7 bases and the J gene lost 0 bases, with 12 bases spanning the gap. The CDR3 has 14 residues. The germline CDR1 and CDR2 sequences are MNHEY and SVGAGI. The CDR3 sequence is CASNRVASNYGYTF. In DNA, the CDR3 is TGTGCCAGCAACAGGGTAGCTTCTAACTATGGCTACACCTTC.

The gene calls are TRBV19 and TRBJ1-5; D ambiguous. Trimming stripped 6 bases from V and 5 bases from J, with 8 bases between. Germline V CDR1 and CDR2: LNHDA, SQIVND (reference sequence). The CDR3 totals 12 residues. The CDR3 reads CASRPGDQPQHF. DNA of the CDR3: TGTGCCAGTAGGCCCGGAGATCAGCCCCAGCATTTT.

The rearrangement uses TRBV2 and TRBJ1-5; D may be TRBD1 (5 bases). This CDR3 comprises 15 residues. The ends were cut back, 6 bases at V and 3 bases at J, with 15 bases in the middle. Germline CDR1 is SNHLY and CDR2 is FYNNEI. In DNA form, the CDR3 reads TGTGCCAGCAGGGGGCCGGGACTGAACAATCAGCCCCAGCATTTT. Protein: CASRGPGLNNQPQHF. Based on the CDR3 plus reference TRBV2 and TRBJ1-5, the full variable domain is EPEVTQTPSHQVTQMGQEVILRCVPISNHLYFYWYRQILGQKVEFLVSFYNNEISEKSEIFDDQFSVERPDGSNFTLKIRSTKLEDSAMYFCASRGPGLNNQPQHFGDGTRLSIL.

The V gene is TRBV28, the J gene TRBJ2-7; TRBD1 matches at 7 bases. J was trimmed by 4 bases and V by 7 bases; bases with no gene match: 7. Germline V gene data show CDR1 as MDHEN and CDR2 as SYDVKM. This CDR3 contains 13 residues. CDR3 region: CASNRGHSYEQYF. The CDR3 coding sequence is TGTGCCAGCAACAGGGGACATTCTTACGAGCAGTACTTC.

The rearrangement uses TRBV7-8 and TRBJ1-4; D unresolved. The germline V and J ends were trimmed by 5 bases and 7 bases, with 17 bases remaining between them. The CDR3 is 15 amino acids. Germline V gives CDR1 SGHVS, CDR2 FQNEAQ. Written as DNA, the CDR3 is TGTGCCAGCAGCACCCCGGGCTCCCGGGGTGAAAAACTGTTTTTT. Translation: CASSTPGSRGEKLFF.

The count of this clone is one. The CDR3 coding sequence is TGTGCCAGCAGCTCAGAGTACAATCAGCCCCAGCATTTT. It is translated as CASSSEYNQPQHF. The chain links TRBV11-2 to TRBJ1-5; D remains unclear. V lost 4 bases and J 3 bases, leaving 7 bases between the germline ends. This CDR3 contains 13 residues. CDR1 is SGHAT, CDR2 FQNNGV, per germline.

This clone was detected only a few times. The V and J genes are TRBV10-3 and TRBJ2-7; D gene unclear. CDR1 is ENHRY and CDR2 is SYGVKD in the germline V gene. CDR3 length: 13 residues. V shed 8 bases and J shed 0 bases, with 11 bases lying between them. The CDR3 reads CAIRPADSYEQYF. The CDR3 DNA follows: TGTGCCATCCGCCCCGCAGACTCCTACGAGCAGTACTTC.

In its sample, this clone was seen a few times. The chain carries TRBV6-1 and TRBJ2-7; 8 bases are shared with TRBD2. The CDR3 covers 14 residues. V shed 3 bases, J shed 3 bases, and the junction held 4 bases outside the gene matches. Per the germline V gene, CDR1 is MNHNS and CDR2 is SASEGT. The CDR3 is CASSERGASYEQYF. The CDR3 DNA reads TGTGCCAGCAGTGAGCGGGGGGCAAGCTACGAGCAGTACTTC.

The chain combines TRBV7-3 with TRBJ1-2; D call uncertain. The CDR3 runs to 13 residues. The germline gives CDR1 SGHTA, CDR2 FQGTGA. The ends were cut back, 2 bases at V and 6 bases at J, with 10 bases in the middle. CDR3 sequence reads: CASSLVDKDGYTF. CDR3 DNA: TGTGCCAGCAGCTTAGTCGACAAAGATGGCTACACCTTC.

This chain joins TRBV7-9 and TRBJ1-3, with D possibly matching TRBD1 (5 bases). The CDR3 is 18 amino acids. The V end was cut by 7 bases, the J end by 4 bases, with 26 bases between. Germline V gene data show CDR1 as SEHNR and CDR2 as FQNEAQ (reference sequence). The DNA for the CDR3 is TGTGCCAGCACTCCACCCCCGGCGGCCGGAGGGGTCGGAAACACCATATATTTT. Amino acid sequence: CASTPPPAAGGVGNTIYF.

The chain has TRBV7-9 and TRBJ1-2, with D possibly TRBD1 on 5 matching bases. The CDR3 totals 15 residues. Germline V lookup: CDR1 SEHNR, CDR2 FQNEAQ (reference sequence). The ends were cut back, 4 bases at V and 4 bases at J, with 16 bases in the middle. The CDR3 coding sequence is TGTGCCAGCAGCTCTCGACAGCTAAAGCTCTATGGCTACACCTTC. Its protein product is CASSSRQLKLYGYTF.

A few counts support this clone. This rearrangement joins TRBV6-6 to TRBJ1-6; TRBD1 agrees at 8 bases. V shed 6 bases and J 12 bases; nucleotides not matched to a gene: 7. Germline-derived CDR1 and CDR2 are MNHNY and SVGAGI (reference sequence). This CDR3 is 13 amino acids long. CDR3 sequence reads: CASSLGQVGPLHF. CDR3 nucleotide sequence: TGTGCCAGCAGCCTGGGACAGGTGGGACCCCTCCACTTT.

J is TRBJ1-3 and V is TRBV15; 11 positions agree with TRBD1. This CDR3 comprises 16 residues. The V segment lost 4 bases and the J segment 6 bases; nucleotides outside the gene matches: 8. Germline lookup yields CDR1 LNHNV and CDR2 YYDKDF (reference sequence). CDR3 region: CATSKMGGQGENTIYF. CDR3 bases: TGTGCCACCAGCAAAATGGGGGGACAGGGGGAAAACACCATATATTTT.

The V gene is TRBV7-2, the J gene TRBJ2-7; D is undetermined. Germline V gene sequence: CDR1 SGHTA, CDR2 FQGNSA. V lost 0 bases and J lost 5, with 8 bases in between. The CDR3 is 13 residues long. The CDR3 reads CASSLARFNEQYF. DNA of the CDR3: TGTGCCAGCAGCTTAGCGCGGTTTAACGAGCAGTACTTC.

Of note for this clone: This specimen includes other DNA sequences encoding the same CDR3. The chain is built from TRBV9 and TRBJ2-3; 12 bases align to TRBD1. CDR3 size: 15 residues. The junction had 3 bases not matched to a gene; V was cut back by 2 bases and J by 5 bases. The germline CDR1 and CDR2 sequences are SGDLS and YYNGEE. The CDR3 here is CASSVGQGAGDTQYF. The CDR3, as DNA: TGTGCCAGCAGCGTGGGACAGGGGGCCGGAGATACGCAGTATTTT.

The chain is built from TRBV4-1 and TRBJ2-3; 8 nucleotides align to TRBD2. This CDR3 has 14 amino acids. In germline, CDR1 is MGHRA, CDR2 YSYEKL. J lost 3 bases, V lost 7 bases, and 6 bases had no gene match. The CDR3 region is CASTAGTSTDTQYF. CDR3 sequence (DNA): TGCGCCAGCACCGCTGGGACTAGTACAGATACGCAGTATTTT.

This sequence joins TRBV2 and TRBJ1-1, with no clear D. The ends were cut back, 7 bases at V and 4 bases at J, with 13 bases in the middle. The germline V gene encodes CDR1 SNHLY and CDR2 FYNNEI. The CDR3 is 13 amino acids. CDR3 region: CASTVLSGTEAFF. CDR3 coding DNA: TGTGCCAGCACGGTCCTCTCGGGCACTGAAGCTTTCTTT. The whole variable domain, remainder taken from reference TRBV2 and TRBJ1-1, is EPEVTQTPSHQVTQMGQEVILRCVPISNHLYFYWYRQILGQKVEFLVSFYNNEISEKSEIFDDQFSVERPDGSNFTLKIRSTKLEDSAMYFCASTVLSGTEAFFGQGTRLTVV.

The chain has TRBV6-1 and TRBJ1-1; D is ambiguous. The germline CDR1 and CDR2 sequences are MNHNS and SASEGT. The V end was cut by 1 base, the J end by 8 bases, with 11 bases between. The CDR3 contains 13 residues. The CDR3: CASSEGGVSEAFF. In nucleotides, the CDR3 is TGTGCCAGCAGTGAAGGGGGAGTCTCAGAAGCTTTCTTT.